This T cell receptor (beta chain) came from a study of Ad26.COV2.S vaccination and SARS-CoV-2 variants. About the study: Ad26.COV2.S shots went into the muscle once or twice, 56 days apart.

A remark on this clone: The antigen is unknown.

Study-wide findings and caveats: Responses of spike-specific T cells (both CD8+ and CD4+) reportedly showed substantial breadth after vaccination.

The germline CDR1 and CDR2 sequences are SGHDT and YYEEEE. V lost 3 bases, J lost 6 bases, and 18 bases lay in between. This CDR3 has 16 residues. Data came from immunoSEQ multiplex PCR; TCRdb stores just in-frame clones and leaves some out. The repertoire holds roughly 400,000 clones, with around 91% as singletons. Treatment defined: around 19 received Ad26.COV2.S at low or high dose, single or two shots; roughly five received placebo; per-sample allocation not given. Sample collection was performed on day 63 after the first vaccine or placebo injection. Donation was by an adult aged 18-55 years who was in Boston.

The sequence was obtained from a person aged 18 to 59 who received the Ad26.COV2.S COVID-19 vaccine or a placebo. Sequenced material: peripheral blood, taken in a trial of Ad26.COV2.S vaccine versus placebo. The chain carries TRBV5-6 and TRBJ2-2; D perhaps matches TRBD2 (5 bases). The CDR3, as DNA: TGTGCCAGCAGCTCGATCCACCGGGGAGTGGCCGGGGAGCTGTTTTTT. As protein: CASSSIHRGVAGELFF.